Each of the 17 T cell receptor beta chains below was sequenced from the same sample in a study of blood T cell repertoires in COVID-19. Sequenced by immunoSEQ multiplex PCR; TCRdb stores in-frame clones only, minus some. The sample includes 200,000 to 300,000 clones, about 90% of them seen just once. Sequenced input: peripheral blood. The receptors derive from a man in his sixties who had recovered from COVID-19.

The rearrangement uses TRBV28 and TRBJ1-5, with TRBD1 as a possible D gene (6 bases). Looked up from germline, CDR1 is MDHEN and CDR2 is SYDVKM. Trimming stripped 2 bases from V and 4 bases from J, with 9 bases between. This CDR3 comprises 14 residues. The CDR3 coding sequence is TGTGCCAGCAGTTTACAACAGGGTAATCAGCCCCAGCATTTT. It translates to CASSLQQGNQPQHF.

CDR3 coding DNA: TGTGCCAGCAGCCAAGATCAAAGGGGGGGCCGTTGGGAGACCCAGTACTTC. Amino acids: CASSQDQRGGRWETQYF. This chain uses TRBV3-1 (or the pseudogene TRBV3-2) with TRBJ2-5, with D possibly being TRBD2 (7 bases). Germline V gene data show CDR1 as LGHDT and CDR2 as YNNKEL (reference sequence). V gave up 0 bases and J gave up 5 bases, with 19 bases separating them. The length of the CDR3 is 17 residues.

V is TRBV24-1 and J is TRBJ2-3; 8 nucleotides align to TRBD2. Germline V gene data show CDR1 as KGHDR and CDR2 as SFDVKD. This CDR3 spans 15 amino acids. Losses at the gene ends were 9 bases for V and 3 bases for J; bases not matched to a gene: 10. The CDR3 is CATGDSGTFTDTQYF. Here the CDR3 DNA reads TGTGCCACCGGAGATAGCGGGACTTTTACAGATACGCAGTATTTT.

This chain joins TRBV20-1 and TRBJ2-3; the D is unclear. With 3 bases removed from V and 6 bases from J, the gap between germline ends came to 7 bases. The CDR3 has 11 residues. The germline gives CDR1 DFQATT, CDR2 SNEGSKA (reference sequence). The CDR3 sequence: CSASIHDTQYF. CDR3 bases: TGCAGTGCTAGTATTCATGATACGCAGTATTTT.

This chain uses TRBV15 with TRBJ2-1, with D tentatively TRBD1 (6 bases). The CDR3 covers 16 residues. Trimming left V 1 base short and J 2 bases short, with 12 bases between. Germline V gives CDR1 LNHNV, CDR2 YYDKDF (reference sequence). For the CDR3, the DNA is TGTGCCACCAGCAGAGGAGGCCAGGGGACCTACAATGAGCAGTTCTTC. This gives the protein CATSRGGQGTYNEQFF. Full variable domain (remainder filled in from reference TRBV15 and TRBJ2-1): DAMVIQNPRYQVTQFGKPVTLSCSQTLNHNVMYWYQQKSSQAPKLLFHYYDKDFNNEADTPDNFQSRRPNTSFCFLDIRSPGLGDTAMYLCATSRGGQGTYNEQFFGPGTRLTVL.

The chain's CDR3 is CASSYSEGSQRTGYTF. The CDR3 coding sequence is TGTGCCAGCAGTTACTCGGAGGGGTCCCAGAGAACTGGCTACACCTTC. This chain links TRBV6-5 with TRBJ1-2, with D possibly being TRBD1 (5 bases). V lost 0 bases to trimming and J lost 7 bases, with 18 bases between them. The CDR3 length is 16 residues. Germline CDR1 and CDR2: MNHEY and SVGAGI.

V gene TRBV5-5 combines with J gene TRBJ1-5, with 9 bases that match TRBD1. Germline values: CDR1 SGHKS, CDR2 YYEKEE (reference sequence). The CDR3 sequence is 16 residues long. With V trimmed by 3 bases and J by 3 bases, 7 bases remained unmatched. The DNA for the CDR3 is TGTGCCAGCAGCTGGACAGGGGAATACAACAATCAGCCCCAGCATTTT. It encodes CASSWTGEYNNQPQHF.

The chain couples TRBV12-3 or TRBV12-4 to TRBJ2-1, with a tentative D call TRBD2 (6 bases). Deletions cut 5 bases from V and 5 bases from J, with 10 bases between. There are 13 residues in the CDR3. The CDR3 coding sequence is TGTGCCAGCAGTGCCCGGGAGAACAATGAGCAGTTCTTC. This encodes CASSARENNEQFF.

The CDR3 region has the DNA TGTGCCAGTAGTATAGCTGGACAGGGATCGAAAAGCTACACCTTC. This encodes CASSIAGQGSKSYTF. The V call is TRBV19, the J call TRBJ1-2; TRBD1 matches at 8 bases. The CDR3 is 15 amino acids. With V trimmed by 1 base and J by 9 bases, 10 bases remained unmatched. CDR1 and CDR2 from the germline V gene are LNHDA and SQIVND (reference sequence).

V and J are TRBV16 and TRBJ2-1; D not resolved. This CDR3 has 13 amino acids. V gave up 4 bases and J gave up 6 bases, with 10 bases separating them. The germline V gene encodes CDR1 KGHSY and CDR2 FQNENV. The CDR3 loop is CASSLFQINEQFF. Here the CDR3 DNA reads TGTGCCAGCAGCCTATTCCAGATCAATGAGCAGTTCTTC.

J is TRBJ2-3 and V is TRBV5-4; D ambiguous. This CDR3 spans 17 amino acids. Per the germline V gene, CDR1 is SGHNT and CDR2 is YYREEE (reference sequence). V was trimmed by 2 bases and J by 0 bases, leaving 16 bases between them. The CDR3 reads CASSFPGQRRSTDTQYF. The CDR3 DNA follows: TGTGCCAGCAGCTTCCCCGGTCAGCGAAGAAGCACAGATACGCAGTATTTT.

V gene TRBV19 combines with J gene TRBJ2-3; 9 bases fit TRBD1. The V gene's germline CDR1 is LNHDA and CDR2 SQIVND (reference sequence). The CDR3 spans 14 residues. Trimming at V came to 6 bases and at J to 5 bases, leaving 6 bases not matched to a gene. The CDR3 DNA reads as TGTGCCAGTAGACAACAGGGGGCGAGAGATACGCAGTATTTT. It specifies CASRQQGARDTQYF. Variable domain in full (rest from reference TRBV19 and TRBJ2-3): DGGITQSPKYLFRKEGQNVTLSCEQNLNHDAMYWYRQDPGQGLRLIYYSQIVNDFQKGDIAEGYSVSREKKESFPLTVTSAQKNPTAFYLCASRQQGARDTQYFGPGTRLTVL.

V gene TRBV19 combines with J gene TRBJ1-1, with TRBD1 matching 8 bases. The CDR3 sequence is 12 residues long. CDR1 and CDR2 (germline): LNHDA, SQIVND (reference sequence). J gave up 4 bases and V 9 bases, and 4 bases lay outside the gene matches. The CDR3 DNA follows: TGTGCCAGAAAGCAGGGGGCCACTGAAGCTTTCTTT. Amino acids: CARKQGATEAFF.

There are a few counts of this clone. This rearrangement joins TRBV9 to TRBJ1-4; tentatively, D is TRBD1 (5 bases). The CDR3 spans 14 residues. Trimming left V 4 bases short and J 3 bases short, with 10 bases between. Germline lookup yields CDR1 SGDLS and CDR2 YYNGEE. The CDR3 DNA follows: TGTGCCAGCAGCCCACAGGCGGCTAATGAAAAACTGTTTTTT. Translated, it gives CASSPQAANEKLFF. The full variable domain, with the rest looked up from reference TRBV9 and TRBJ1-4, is DSGVTQTPKHLITATGQRVTLRCSPRSGDLSVYWYQQSLDQGLQFLIQYYNGEERAKGNILERFSAQQFPDLHSELNLSSLELGDSALYFCASSPQAANEKLFFGSGTQLSVL.

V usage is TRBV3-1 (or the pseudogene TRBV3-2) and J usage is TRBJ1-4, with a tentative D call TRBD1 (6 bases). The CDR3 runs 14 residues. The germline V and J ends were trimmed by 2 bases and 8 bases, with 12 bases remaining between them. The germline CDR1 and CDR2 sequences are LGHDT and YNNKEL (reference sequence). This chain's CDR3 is CASSQLSGDEKLFF. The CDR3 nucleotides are TGTGCCAGCAGCCAATTGTCAGGGGACGAAAAACTGTTTTTT.

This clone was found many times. The CDR3 nucleotides read TGTGCCAGCAGCGCGCTTAGCGGGGGACACTACGAGCAGTACTTC. This encodes CASSALSGGHYEQYF. The chain employs TRBV7-9 and TRBJ2-7, with 9 bases that match TRBD2. The V gene end was trimmed by 5 bases and the J gene end by 3 bases; junction bases not matched to a gene: 8. CDR1 is SEHNR and CDR2 is FQNEAQ in the germline V gene (reference sequence). The CDR3 has 15 residues. The variable domain in full, completed from reference TRBV7-9 and TRBJ2-7, reads DTGVSQNPRHKITKRGQNVTFRCDPISEHNRLYWYRQTLGQGPEFLTYFQNEAQLEKSRLLSDRFSAERPKGSFSTLEIQRTEQGDSAMYLCASSALSGGHYEQYFGPGTRLTVT.

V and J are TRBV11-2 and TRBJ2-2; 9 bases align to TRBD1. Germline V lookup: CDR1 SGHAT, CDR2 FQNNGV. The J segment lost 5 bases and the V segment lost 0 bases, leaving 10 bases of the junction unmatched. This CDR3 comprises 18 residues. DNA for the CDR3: TGTGCCAGCAGCTTAGATTTTCGGGGACAGGGCTTGACCGGGGAGCTGTTTTTT. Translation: CASSLDFRGQGLTGELFF.